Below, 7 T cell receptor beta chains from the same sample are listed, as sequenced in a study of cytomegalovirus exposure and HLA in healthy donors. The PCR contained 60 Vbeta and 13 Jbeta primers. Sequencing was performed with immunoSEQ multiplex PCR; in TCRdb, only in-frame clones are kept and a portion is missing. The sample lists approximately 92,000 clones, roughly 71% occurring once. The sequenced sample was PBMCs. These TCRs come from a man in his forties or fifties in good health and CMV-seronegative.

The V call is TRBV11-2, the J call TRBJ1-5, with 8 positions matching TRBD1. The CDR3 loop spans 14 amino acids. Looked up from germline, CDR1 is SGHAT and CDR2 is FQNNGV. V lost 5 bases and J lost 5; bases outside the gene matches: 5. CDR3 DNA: TGTGCCAGCAGCCTGGACAGGGTCGATCAGCCCCAGCATTTT. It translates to CASSLDRVDQPQHF. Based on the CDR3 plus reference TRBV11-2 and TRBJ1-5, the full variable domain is EAGVAQSPRYKIIEKRQSVAFWCNPISGHATLYWYQQILGQGPKLLIQFQNNGVVDDSQLPKDRFSAERLKGVDSTLKIQPAKLEDSAVYLCASSLDRVDQPQHFGDGTRLSIL.

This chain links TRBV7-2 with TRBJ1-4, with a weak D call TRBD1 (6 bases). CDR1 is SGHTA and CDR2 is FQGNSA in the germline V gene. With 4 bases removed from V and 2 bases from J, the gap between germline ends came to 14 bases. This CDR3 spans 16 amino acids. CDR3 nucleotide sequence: TGTGCCAGCAGCTCCATGGGAACAGGGACTAATGAAAAACTGTTTTTT. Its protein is CASSSMGTGTNEKLFF.

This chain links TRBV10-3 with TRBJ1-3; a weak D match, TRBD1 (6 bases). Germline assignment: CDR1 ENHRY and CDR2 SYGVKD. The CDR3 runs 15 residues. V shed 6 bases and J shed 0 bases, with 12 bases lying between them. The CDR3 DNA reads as TGTGCCATCAGGACCACAGGGTCCTCTGGAAACACCATATATTTT. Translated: CAIRTTGSSGNTIYF.

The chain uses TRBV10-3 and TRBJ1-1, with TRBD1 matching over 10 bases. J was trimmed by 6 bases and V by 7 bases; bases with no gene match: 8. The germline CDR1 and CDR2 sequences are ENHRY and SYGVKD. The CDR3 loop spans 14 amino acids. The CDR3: CAIKRTGGVAEAFF. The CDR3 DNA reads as TGTGCCATCAAAAGGACAGGGGGAGTGGCTGAAGCTTTCTTT.

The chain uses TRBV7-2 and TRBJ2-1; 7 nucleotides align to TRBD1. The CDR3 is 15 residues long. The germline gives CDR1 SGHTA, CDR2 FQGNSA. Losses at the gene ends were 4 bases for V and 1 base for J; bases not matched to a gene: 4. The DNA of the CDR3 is TGTGCCAGCAGCTCCCAGGGGGTATCCTACAATGAGCAGTTCTTC. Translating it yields CASSSQGVSYNEQFF.

The CDR3 sequence is CAIRDTRSTDTQYF. In DNA, the CDR3 is TGTGCCATCAGGGACACGCGTTCCACAGATACGCAGTATTTT. This sequence joins TRBV10-3 and TRBJ2-3; D is possibly TRBD1 (5 bases). This CDR3 is 14 amino acids long. Germline CDR1 reads ENHRY; CDR2 reads SYGVKD. V was clipped by 6 bases and J by 2 bases, with 12 bases between them.

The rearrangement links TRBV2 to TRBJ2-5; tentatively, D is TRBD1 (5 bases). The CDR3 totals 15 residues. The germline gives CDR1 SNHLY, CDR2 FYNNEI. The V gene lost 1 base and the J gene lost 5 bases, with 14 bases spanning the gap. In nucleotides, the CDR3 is TGTGCCAGCAGTGAAGGGGCCTTCAGGGCTGAGACCCAGTACTTC. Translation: CASSEGAFRAETQYF.